This T cell receptor beta chain was observed in a study of tumor-infiltrating lymphocytes in primary liver carcinoma. Germline V CDR1 and CDR2: MGHRA, YSYEKL. The CDR3 has 14 residues. V was pared by 4 bases and J by 9 bases, with 11 bases of the junction left unmatched. Concerning this clonotype: Its antigen is still unknown.

Study-wide results and limits: Less overlap was seen in tumor-adjacent and tumor-blood pairs than in tumor region pairs.

Reverse transcription of around 500 ng total RNA with a constant-region primer produced TCR beta cDNA. Investigators got TCR beta libraries out of three nested multiplex PCR rounds, done with slightly modified ARM-PCR. The two initial PCR rounds, around 11 cycles each, used TRBV1-TRBV30 forward and C-beta reverse primers. TCRdb called the multiplex PCR reads again in MiXCR, with one record for every CDR3 protein. The table records roughly 50,000 distinct CDR3 sequences, about 70% of them present only once. Starting material for RNA and DNA co-extraction consisted of 20-30 mg of unsorted bulk tissue.

This chain uses TRBV4-1 with TRBJ2-7; TRBD1 agrees at 8 bases. The source is a man aged 35 to 55 with primary liver carcinoma and hepatitis B virus infection. Sequenced: liver tumor tissue from sampling region 2. Subset reported: tumor region T2, inferior pole. DNA of the CDR3: TGCGCCAGCAGCCCGATGGGGACAGGATATGGGCAGTACTTC. Translation gives CASSPMGTGYGQYF.